Shown below are 10 T cell receptor beta chains from a single sample sequenced in a study of identical twins' blood T cells. Via MiXCR, TCRdb re-called the 5' RACE reads, giving one row per CDR3 protein. The sample lists 350,000 to 450,000 distinct CDR3 sequences, about 28% occurring once. The specimen was PBMCs. The receptors originated from a woman aged 18-49 years in good health.

A remark on this clonotype: A read error may explain this, as a much larger clone is one base away. The rearrangement joins TRBV28 to TRBJ1-2; 7 bases are shared with TRBD1. The V gene's germline CDR1 is MDHEN and CDR2 SYDVKM. The CDR3 covers 16 residues. The CDR3 region is CANSPGQVGKNYGYTF. The CDR3 DNA is TGTGCCAACAGTCCCGGACAGGTCGGGAAAAACTATGGCTACACCTTC.

This clonotype was detected many times. This chain connects TRBV20-1 to TRBJ1-5; no definite D call. CDR1 and CDR2 (germline): DFQATT, SNEGSKA (reference sequence). The CDR3 sequence is 15 residues long. V lost 2 bases, J lost 0 bases, and 11 bases lay in between. CDR3 loop: CSARSGLNSNQPQHF. Here the CDR3 DNA reads TGCAGTGCTAGAAGCGGGCTCAATAGCAATCAGCCCCAGCATTTT.

This chain links TRBV12-3 or TRBV12-4 with TRBJ1-4; TRBD1 might be the D (5 bases). The CDR3 sequence is 16 residues long. V was shortened by 3 bases and J by 4 bases, with 15 bases between the two germline ends. The CDR3 DNA reads as TGTGCCAGCAGTTTGTGGCAGGGTATTAGTAATGAAAAACTGTTTTTT. Residues: CASSLWQGISNEKLFF.

This clonotype was counted only a few times. The chain joins TRBV20-1 to TRBJ2-1, with D tentatively TRBD2 (5 bases). With 3 bases removed from V and 12 bases from J, the gap between germline ends came to 12 bases. Germline assignment: CDR1 DFQATT and CDR2 SNEGSKA (reference sequence). CDR3 length: 11 residues. CDR3: CSASLPEGQFF. The CDR3 DNA follows: TGCAGTGCTAGCCTCCCTGAGGGGCAGTTCTTC.

J is TRBJ2-1 and V is TRBV20-1; 10 positions match TRBD2. The V and J ends lost 0 bases and 10 bases, in that order; junction bases with no gene match: 9. The V gene's germline CDR1 is DFQATT and CDR2 SNEGSKA (reference sequence). The CDR3 is 15 amino acids. This CDR3 reads CSARDSLAGVREQFF. In DNA, the CDR3 is TGCAGTGCTAGAGATAGTCTAGCGGGAGTGAGGGAGCAGTTCTTC.

Note on this clonotype: Lacking the conserved final phenylalanine or tryptophan, this CDR3 likely reflects a read error. The genes are TRBV10-3 and TRBJ2-7; a possible D gene is TRBD1 (6 bases). Looked up from germline, CDR1 is ENHRY and CDR2 is SYGVKD. This CDR3 comprises 12 residues. The germline V and J ends were trimmed by 10 bases and 2 bases, with 12 bases remaining between them. The CDR3 loop reads CASRDTTYEQYL. CDR3 in DNA: TGTGCCAGCCGGGACACAACCTACGAGCAGTACTTA.

The chain has TRBV28 and TRBJ2-7; a possible D gene is TRBD2 (5 bases). There are 14 residues in the CDR3. Trimming removed 7 bases from V and 5 bases from J, with 18 bases in between. Germline V gene data show CDR1 as MDHEN and CDR2 as SYDVKM. Here the CDR3 DNA reads TGTGCCAGCACCCTCCCCGGGGAATGGAACGAGCAGTACTTC. This sequence encodes CASTLPGEWNEQYF.

Comment on this clonotype: This may arise from a read error, as a much more abundant clone is one base away. The genes are TRBV4-2 and TRBJ2-7; the match to TRBD2 covers 10 bases. This CDR3 has 16 amino acids. From germline, CDR1 is LGHNA and CDR2 YNFKEQ. CDR3 loop: CASSHRLAGVNYEQCF. In DNA form, the CDR3 reads TGTGCCAGCAGCCACCGCCTAGCGGGAGTGAACTACGAGCAGTGCTTC.

The V call is TRBV2, the J call TRBJ2-5, with D unresolved. Per the germline V gene, CDR1 is SNHLY and CDR2 is FYNNEI. V was pared by 7 bases and J by 6 bases, with 15 bases between. There are 13 residues in the CDR3. CDR3 in amino acids: CASITQNVQTQYF. The CDR3 coding sequence is TGTGCCAGCATTACCCAGAACGTGCAGACCCAGTACTTC. Using reference TRBV2 and TRBJ2-5 for the parts outside the CDR3, the full variable domain is EPEVTQTPSHQVTQMGQEVILRCVPISNHLYFYWYRQILGQKVEFLVSFYNNEISEKSEIFDDQFSVERPDGSNFTLKIRSTKLEDSAMYFCASITQNVQTQYFGPGTRLLVL.

The chain uses TRBV7-8 and TRBJ1-2, with a possible D match to TRBD1 (6 bases). The germline CDR1 and CDR2 sequences are SGHVS and FQNEAQ. The CDR3 is 14 residues long. Trimming cost V 4 bases and J 3 bases, with 12 bases left between them. The CDR3 reads CASSSGAGHYGYTF. CDR3 DNA sequence: TGTGCCAGCAGCTCGGGGGCAGGGCACTATGGCTACACCTTC.